This T cell receptor beta chain is from a study of OX40 agonist ivuxolimab in advanced cancers. Study-level information: The dose-escalation group included hepatocellular carcinoma, melanoma, renal cell carcinoma and head and neck cancer. Partial responses were achieved by three patients: one hepatocellular carcinoma, two cutaneous melanoma. Study-wide points: Also present in some nonresponders was a low level of normalized T-cell clonal expansion.

Turning to this clone: Its antigen is undetermined.

Germline loops: CDR1 SEHNR, CDR2 FQNEAQ (reference sequence). This CDR3 is 12 amino acids long. V was clipped by 6 bases and J by 2 bases, with 7 bases between them. The repertoire was sequenced with immunoSEQ multiplex PCR; TCRdb's copy has only in-frame clones and lacks some. The sample lists some 40,000 clones; 92% were seen once. The clonotype was recovered from an adult with an advanced solid tumor such as melanoma, head and neck, liver or kidney cancer. This sequence joins TRBV7-9 and TRBJ2-5, with D unclear. Here the sequenced sample was CD4+ or CD8+ T cells sorted from blood, taken in a trial of the OX40 agonist ivuxolimab. DNA of the CDR3: TGTGCCAGCAGTGACGGTCAAGAGACCCAGTACTTC. As protein: CASSDGQETQYF.